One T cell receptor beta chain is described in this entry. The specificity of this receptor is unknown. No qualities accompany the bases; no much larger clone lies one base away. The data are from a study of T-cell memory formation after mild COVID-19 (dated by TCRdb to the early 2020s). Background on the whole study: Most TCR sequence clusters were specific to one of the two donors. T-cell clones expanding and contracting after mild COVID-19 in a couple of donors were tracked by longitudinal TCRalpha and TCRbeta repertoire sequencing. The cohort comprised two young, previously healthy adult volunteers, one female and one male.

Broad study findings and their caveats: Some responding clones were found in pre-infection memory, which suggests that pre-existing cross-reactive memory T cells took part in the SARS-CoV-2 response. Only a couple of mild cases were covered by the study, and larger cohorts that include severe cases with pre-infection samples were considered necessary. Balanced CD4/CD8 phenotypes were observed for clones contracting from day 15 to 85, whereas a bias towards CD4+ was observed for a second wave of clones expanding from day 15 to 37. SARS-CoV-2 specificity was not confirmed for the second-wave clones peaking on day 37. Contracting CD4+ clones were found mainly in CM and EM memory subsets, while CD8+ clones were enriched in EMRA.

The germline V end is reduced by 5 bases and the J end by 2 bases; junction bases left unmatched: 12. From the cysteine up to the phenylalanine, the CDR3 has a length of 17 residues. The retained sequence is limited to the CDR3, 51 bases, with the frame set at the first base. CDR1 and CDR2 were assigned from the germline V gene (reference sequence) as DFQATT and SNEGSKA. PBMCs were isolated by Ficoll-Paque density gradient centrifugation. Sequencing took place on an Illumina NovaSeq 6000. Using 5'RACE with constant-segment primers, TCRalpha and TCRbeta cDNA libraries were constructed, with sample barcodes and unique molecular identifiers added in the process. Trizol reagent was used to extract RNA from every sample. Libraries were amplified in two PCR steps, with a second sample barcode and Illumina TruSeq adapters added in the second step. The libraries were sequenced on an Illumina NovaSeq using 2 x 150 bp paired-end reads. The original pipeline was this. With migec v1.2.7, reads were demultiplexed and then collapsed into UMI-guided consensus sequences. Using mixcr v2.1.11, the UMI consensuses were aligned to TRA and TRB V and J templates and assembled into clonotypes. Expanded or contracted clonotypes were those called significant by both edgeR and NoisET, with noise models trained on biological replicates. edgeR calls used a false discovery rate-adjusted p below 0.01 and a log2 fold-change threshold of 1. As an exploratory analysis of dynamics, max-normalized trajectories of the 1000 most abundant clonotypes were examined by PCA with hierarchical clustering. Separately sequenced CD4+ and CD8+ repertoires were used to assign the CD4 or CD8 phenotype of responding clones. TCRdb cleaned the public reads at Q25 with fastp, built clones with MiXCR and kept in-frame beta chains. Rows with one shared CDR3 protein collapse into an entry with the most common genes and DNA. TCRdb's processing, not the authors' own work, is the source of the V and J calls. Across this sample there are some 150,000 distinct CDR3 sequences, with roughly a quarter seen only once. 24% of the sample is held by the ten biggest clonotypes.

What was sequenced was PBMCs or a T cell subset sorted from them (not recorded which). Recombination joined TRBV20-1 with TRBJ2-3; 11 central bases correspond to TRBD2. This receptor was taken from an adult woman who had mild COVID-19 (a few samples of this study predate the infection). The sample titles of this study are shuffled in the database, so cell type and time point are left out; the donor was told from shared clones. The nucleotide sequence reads TGCAGTGCTCAGAGCCTAGCGGGGGGAGTACACACAGATACGCAGTATTTT. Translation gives CSAQSLAGGVHTDTQYF.